The TCR beta chain under discussion was sequenced for a study of control samples from healthy donors and cancer patients. Germline V lookup: CDR1 LGHDT, CDR2 YNNKEL (reference sequence). The CDR3 loop spans 16 amino acids. V lost 3 bases and J lost 5; bases outside the gene matches: 6. Repertoires were generated with immunoSEQ multiplex PCR, while TCRdb's copy carries only in-frame clones and drops some. This table holds 95,000 to 150,000 clones, 80% to 90% found once. The V gene is TRBV3-1 (or the pseudogene TRBV3-2), the J gene TRBJ2-1; 11 bases fit TRBD2. The TCR originated in a man aged 35-49 years in good health. The sample was blood. In DNA form, the CDR3 reads TGTGCCAGCAGCCACTATAGACTAGCGGGACACAATGAGCAGTTCTTC. Translated: CASSHYRLAGHNEQFF.